The 15 T cell receptor beta chains given below trace back to one sample, sequenced in a study of CD8+ T cells in alopecia areata. Reverse transcription of extracted RNA yielded cDNA, which provided the sequencing template. Using immunoSEQ multiplex PCR, the repertoire was profiled, and TCRdb retains in-frame clones only, with some absent. The data contain around 80,000 clones, roughly 50% of them singletons. The sequenced sample consisted of NKG2D-high CD8+ T cells sorted from blood. The receptors were sampled from a human donor with alopecia areata.

The chain couples TRBV28 to TRBJ2-3; 10 bases are shared with TRBD2. From germline, CDR1 is MDHEN and CDR2 SYDVKM. V lost 2 bases to trimming and J lost 11 bases; unmatched junction nucleotides: 10. The CDR3 spans 15 residues. The CDR3 DNA reads as TGTGCCAGCAGTTTAGGAGCGGGAGGGGCTGATGAGCAGTATTTT. Its translation: CASSLGAGGADEQYF. Variable domain in full (rest from reference TRBV28 and TRBJ2-3): DVKVTQSSRYLVKRTGEKVFLECVQDMDHENMFWYRQDPGLGLRLIYFSYDVKMKEKGDIPEGYSVSREKKERFSLILESASTNQTSMYLCASSLGAGGADEQYFGPGTRLTVL.

As concerns this clone: This specimen includes other DNA sequences encoding the same CDR3. The chain is built from TRBV29-1 and TRBJ2-5, with D possibly being TRBD1 or TRBD2 (5 bases each). Trimming took 6 bases from V and 5 from J, leaving 16 bases between them. This CDR3 comprises 13 residues. The germline V gene encodes CDR1 SQVTM and CDR2 ANQGSEA. The CDR3 region has the DNA TGCAGCGTCCACTTGGGGGTTCGGGAGACCCAGTACTTC. Protein sequence: CSVHLGVRETQYF.

Here the CDR3 DNA reads TGTGCCAGCAGTACTATAGACAATGAGCAGTTCTTC. Its translation is CASSTIDNEQFF. The chain couples TRBV27 to TRBJ2-1; D remains unclear. The CDR3 is made up of 12 amino acids. The ends were cut back, 5 bases at V and 5 bases at J, with 7 bases in the middle. The germline V gene encodes CDR1 MNHEY and CDR2 SMNVEV (reference sequence).

The chain carries TRBV15 and TRBJ2-4; D uncertain. Trimming took off 7 bases at V and 0 bases at J, with 13 bases between the two ends. The CDR3 totals 15 residues. The germline gives CDR1 LNHNV, CDR2 YYDKDF (reference sequence). In nucleotides, the CDR3 is TGTGCCACCACCGCAGGCAGTTTAGCCAAAAACATTCAGTACTTC. Amino acid sequence: CATTAGSLAKNIQYF.

The chain joins TRBV27 to TRBJ1-5; no firm D call. CDR3 length: 13 residues. CDR1 and CDR2 (germline): MNHEY, SMNVEV (reference sequence). V was cut by 0 bases and J by 3 bases, with 3 bases left in between. Here the CDR3 reads CASSLSYNQPQHF. In DNA form, the CDR3 reads TGTGCCAGCAGTTTATCGTACAATCAGCCCCAGCATTTT.

The genes are TRBV28 and TRBJ2-7; 10 nucleotides agree with TRBD2. This CDR3 contains 14 residues. Germline V CDR1 and CDR2: MDHEN, SYDVKM. V lost 7 bases and J lost 6; bases outside the gene matches: 9. The CDR3 bases are TGTGCCAGCAAGCATGGGCTAGCGGGAGCCGAGCAGTACTTC. Protein sequence: CASKHGLAGAEQYF.

This chain connects TRBV29-1 to TRBJ1-1, with a possible D match to TRBD1 (5 bases). The CDR3 covers 14 residues. Germline-derived CDR1 and CDR2 are SQVTM and ANQGSEA. V shed 3 bases and J shed 4 bases, with 15 bases lying between them. The CDR3 loop reads CSVDDSSGSTEAFF. The CDR3 DNA is TGCAGCGTTGATGACAGTTCGGGGAGCACTGAAGCTTTCTTT.

This clone was observed a single time. Given the absence of the conserved phenylalanine or tryptophan at the CDR3 end, a read error is likely. It is unclear where the CDR3 begins or ends on the DNA, so no DNA is shown, and the CDR3 is as TCRdb lists it. The rearrangement uses TRBV2 and TRBJ2-7; no DNA check was done on the table's D call, TRBD1. The germline V gene has CDR1 SNHLY and CDR2 FYNNEI. The CDR3 is 14 residues long, counting both termini. This chain's CDR3 is CASTEPPFPGNPSL.

The V gene is TRBV29-1, the J gene TRBJ2-5, with 9 bases lining up with TRBD1. The DNA end is more similar to TRBJ2-7, so the J call may be wrong. The V gene's germline CDR1 is SQVTM and CDR2 ANQGSEA. The CDR3 spans 13 residues. The CDR3 nucleotides read TGCAGCGTCCTGCCGGGACAGGGCTACGAGCAGTACTTC. It codes for CSVLPGQGYEQYF.

The chain carries TRBV2 and TRBJ2-5; D tentatively fits TRBD1 or TRBD2 (5 bases each). The length of the CDR3 is 13 residues. The V gene's germline CDR1 is SNHLY and CDR2 FYNNEI. V lost 8 bases, J lost 0 bases, and 10 bases lay in between. The CDR3 coding sequence is TGTGCCAGCCGGGGACCGAACCAAGAGACCCAGTACTTC. This translates into CASRGPNQETQYF.

The rearrangement joins TRBV11-2 to TRBJ2-5, with D unresolved. The CDR3 covers 15 residues. Germline V lookup: CDR1 SGHAT, CDR2 FQNNGV. The germline V and J ends were trimmed by 5 bases and 1 base, with 14 bases remaining between them. For the CDR3, the DNA is TGTGCCAGCAGCATGAGGTTACAGCTCCAAGAGACCCAGTACTTC. Its translation is CASSMRLQLQETQYF.

This clone was recorded a few times. The chain has TRBV29-1 and TRBJ1-1; D is unresolved. Deletions cut 2 bases from V and 3 bases from J, with 7 bases between. The CDR3 covers 12 residues. Germline CDR1 reads SQVTM; CDR2 reads ANQGSEA. The CDR3 loop is CSVEKEDTEAFF. CDR3 nucleotide sequence: TGCAGCGTTGAAAAGGAGGACACTGAAGCTTTCTTT.

This clone occurred a few times. V usage is TRBV2 and J usage is TRBJ2-1; no firm D call. The CDR3 sequence is 14 residues long. The germline V gene encodes CDR1 SNHLY and CDR2 FYNNEI. Between the trimmed V and J ends, which lost 8 bases and 2 bases, there was a span of 13 bases. CDR3 sequence (DNA): TGTGCCAGCTCCAGTCTGGGTGCCTACAATGAGCAGTTCTTC. This encodes CASSSLGAYNEQFF. The full variable domain, with the rest looked up from reference TRBV2 and TRBJ2-1, is EPEVTQTPSHQVTQMGQEVILRCVPISNHLYFYWYRQILGQKVEFLVSFYNNEISEKSEIFDDQFSVERPDGSNFTLKIRSTKLEDSAMYFCASSSLGAYNEQFFGPGTRLTVL.

The chain joins TRBV7-9 to TRBJ1-1, with D perhaps TRBD1 (5 bases). This CDR3 spans 15 amino acids. The germline V and J ends were trimmed by 5 bases and 0 bases, with 13 bases remaining between them. Germline CDR1 and CDR2: SEHNR and FQNEAQ (reference sequence). The CDR3 nucleotides read TGTGCCAGCAGCCCAGCTGGGGGGATGAACACTGAAGCTTTCTTT. Protein sequence: CASSPAGGMNTEAFF.

This clone was seen only a few times. V usage is TRBV11-2 and J usage is TRBJ2-1; no definite D call. The germline V gene encodes CDR1 SGHAT and CDR2 FQNNGV. The CDR3 runs to 11 residues. The V and J ends lost 1 base and 11 bases respectively, with 6 bases between them. CDR3 protein: CASSLGEKQFF. DNA of the CDR3: TGTGCCAGCAGCTTAGGGGAAAAGCAGTTCTTC.